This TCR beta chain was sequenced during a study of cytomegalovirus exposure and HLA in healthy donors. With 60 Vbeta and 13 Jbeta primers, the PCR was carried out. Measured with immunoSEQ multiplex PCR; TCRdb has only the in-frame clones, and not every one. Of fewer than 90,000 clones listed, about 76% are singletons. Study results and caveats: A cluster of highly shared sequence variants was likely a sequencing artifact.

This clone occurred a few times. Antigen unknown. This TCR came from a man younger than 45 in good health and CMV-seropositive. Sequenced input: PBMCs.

CDR3 loop: CASGDRDFGTEAFF. CDR3 DNA sequence: TGCGCCAGCGGGGACAGGGACTTTGGGACTGAAGCTTTCTTT. This chain joins TRBV5-1 and TRBJ1-1, with 9 positions matching TRBD1. Germline assignment: CDR1 SGHRS and CDR2 YFSETQ. This CDR3 spans 14 amino acids. V shed 7 bases and J 5 bases; nucleotides not matched to a gene: 9.